This T cell receptor (beta chain) was profiled in a study of CD8 T cells in ankylosing spondylitis. TCRdb called the 5' RACE reads again in MiXCR, with one record for every CDR3 protein. The sample shows some 140,000 distinct CDR3 sequences, 7.5% to 9.5% of them seen only once. Germline CDR1 reads KGHSH; CDR2 reads LQKENI. This CDR3 is built from 13 residues. The V end was cut by 4 bases, the J end by 5 bases, with 12 bases between. This sequence joins TRBV18 and TRBJ2-7; tentatively, D is TRBD1 (6 bases). Sequencing input: synovial fluid, either unsorted or a sorted T cell fraction (not recorded which). The TCR originated in a male donor with ankylosing spondylitis. CDR3 region: CASSLQGMDEQYF. The CDR3 region has the DNA TGTGCCAGCTCACTACAGGGTATGGACGAGCAGTACTTC.